A selection of T cell receptor beta chains follows, all from one sample in a study of cytomegalovirus exposure and HLA in healthy donors. Repertoires were generated with immunoSEQ multiplex PCR, while TCRdb's copy carries only in-frame clones and drops some. In the table there are roughly 100,000 clones, 63% of which are singletons. Sequencing used PBMCs. These receptors came from a human donor in good health. Both conserved end residues are part of each CDR3. D genes are given only for firm matches. Expanded clones get a size class; other rows say once, few or many, or leave the size out.

cdr3_aa cdr3_nt clone_size j_call v_call d_call
CASSTPRASGSQYDTQYF TGTGCCAGTAGTACCCCCCGGGCTAGCGGGAGTCAGTACGATACGCAGTATTTT - TRBJ2-3 TRBV19 TRBD2
CASDLGQGTYNEQFF TGCGCCAGCGATCTCGGACAGGGGACCTACAATGAGCAGTTCTTC once TRBJ2-1 TRBV5-1 TRBD1
CASSAHRTGARGYTF TGTGCCAGCAGTGCTCATCGGACAGGGGCGCGTGGCTACACCTTC - TRBJ1-2 TRBV27 TRBD1
CASSEWSLPLGAFF TGTGCCAGCAGTGAATGGAGTCTTCCTCTAGGAGCTTTCTTT - TRBJ1-1 TRBV6-1 -
CASSQGGDPGVNEQFF TGTGCCAGCAGTCAGGGCGGCGACCCTGGGGTCAATGAGCAGTTCTTC - TRBJ2-1 TRBV28 -
CASSIQAKNIQYF TGTGCCAGTAGTATACAGGCGAAAAACATTCAGTACTTC - TRBJ2-4 TRBV19 -
CASSSGPRVSGDVYEQYF TGTGCCAGCAGTTCAGGGCCCCGCGTCTCTGGGGATGTATACGAGCAGTACTTC - TRBJ2-7 TRBV27 -
CASSLLSNYGYTF TGTGCCAGCAGCCTCCTGAGTAACTATGGCTACACCTTC - TRBJ1-2 TRBV28 -
CASSRTGEVTEAFF TGTGCCAGCAGTAGGACAGGGGAGGTAACTGAAGCTTTCTTT - TRBJ1-1 TRBV6-6 TRBD1
CASSTSTTTSNTEAFF TGTGCCAGCAGCACAAGCACTACAACTTCGAACACTGAAGCTTTCTTT - TRBJ1-1 TRBV28 -
CASSLASGRADTQYF TGTGCCAGCAGCCTCGCTAGCGGGAGGGCAGATACGCAGTATTTT - TRBJ2-3 TRBV5-6 TRBD2